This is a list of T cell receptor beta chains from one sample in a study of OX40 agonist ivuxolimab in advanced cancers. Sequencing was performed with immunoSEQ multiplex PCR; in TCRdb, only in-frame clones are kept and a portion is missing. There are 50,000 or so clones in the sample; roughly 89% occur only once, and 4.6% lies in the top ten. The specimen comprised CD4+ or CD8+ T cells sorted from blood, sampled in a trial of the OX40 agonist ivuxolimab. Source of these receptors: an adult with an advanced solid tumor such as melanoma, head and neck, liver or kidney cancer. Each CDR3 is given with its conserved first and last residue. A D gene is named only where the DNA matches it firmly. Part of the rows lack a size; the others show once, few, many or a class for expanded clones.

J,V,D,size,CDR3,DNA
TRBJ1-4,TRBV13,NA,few,CASSPRTMANEKLFF,TGTGCCAGCAGCCCTAGGACAATGGCTAATGAAAAACTGTTTTTT
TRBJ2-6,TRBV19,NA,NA,CASKEGTGANVLTF,TGTGCCAGTAAGGAGGGAACTGGGGCCAACGTCCTGACTTTC
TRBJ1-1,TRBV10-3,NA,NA,CAIRPAGRNTEAFF,TGTGCCATCAGACCAGCAGGGCGGAACACTGAAGCTTTCTTT
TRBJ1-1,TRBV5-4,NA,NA,CASSTGTPNTEAFF,TGTGCCAGCAGCACCGGGACTCCTAACACTGAAGCTTTCTTT
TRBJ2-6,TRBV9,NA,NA,CASNNLLPGANVLTF,TGTGCCAGCAACAACTTACTCCCTGGGGCCAACGTCCTGACTTTC
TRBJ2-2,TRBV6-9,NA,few,CASSYSGVSTHGELFF,TGTGCCAGCAGTTACTCGGGTGTGAGCACACACGGGGAGCTGTTTTTT
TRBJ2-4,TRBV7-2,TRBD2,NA,CASSSDRGGLWIQYF,TGTGCCAGCAGCTCAGACCGGGGGGGCCTGTGGATTCAGTACTTC
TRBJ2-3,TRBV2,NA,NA,CASSVGTDTQYF,TGTGCCAGCAGTGTGGGGACAGATACGCAGTATTTT
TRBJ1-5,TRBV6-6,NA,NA,CAASRGGNQPQHF,TGTGCCGCGTCTAGGGGTGGCAATCAGCCCCAGCATTTT
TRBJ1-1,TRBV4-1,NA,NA,CASSQEYGRDGSRVRVTAFF,TGCGCCAGCAGCCAAGAGTATGGGCGGGACGGCTCAAGGGTCCGGGTTACAGCTTTCTTT
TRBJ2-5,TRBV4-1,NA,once,CASSQASRGETQYF,TGCGCCAGCAGCCAAGCGTCCCGCGGGGAGACCCAGTACTTC
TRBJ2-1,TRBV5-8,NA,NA,CASRIRGGNEQFF,TGTGCCAGCAGAATCAGGGGGGGCAATGAGCAGTTCTTC
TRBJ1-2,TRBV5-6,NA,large,CASSLDASYYGYTF,TGTGCCAGCAGCTTAGATGCCAGTTACTATGGCTACACCTTC
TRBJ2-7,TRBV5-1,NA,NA,CASSTEQLDEQYF,TGCGCCAGCAGCACCGAACAGTTGGACGAGCAGTACTTC
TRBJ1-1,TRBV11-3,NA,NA,CASSLTGNTEAFF,TGTGCCAGCAGCTTGACAGGGAACACTGAAGCTTTCTTT
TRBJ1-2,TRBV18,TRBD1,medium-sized,CASSRPGTGGNNGYTF,TGTGCCAGCTCGCGTCCCGGGACAGGGGGTAATAATGGCTACACCTTC
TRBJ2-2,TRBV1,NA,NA,CTSSPDGPKNTGELFF,TGCACCAGCAGCCCGGACGGACCAAAGAACACCGGGGAGCTGTTTTTT
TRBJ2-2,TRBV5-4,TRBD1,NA,CASSFRTGGLGELFF,TGTGCCAGCAGCTTTCGGACAGGGGGCCTTGGGGAGCTGTTTTTT
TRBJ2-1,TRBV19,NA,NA,CASSGWEYNEQFF,TGTGCCAGTAGTGGGTGGGAGTACAATGAGCAGTTCTTC
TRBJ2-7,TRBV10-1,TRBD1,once,CASSAGTGGKYEQYF,TGCGCCAGCAGTGCCGGGACAGGGGGCAAGTACGAGCAGTACTTC
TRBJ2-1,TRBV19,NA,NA,CASSNGYEQFF,TGTGCCAGTAGTAATGGATACGAGCAGTTCTTC
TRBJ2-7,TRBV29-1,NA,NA,CSVGTDIYEQYF,TGCAGCGTTGGGACAGATATCTACGAGCAGTACTTC
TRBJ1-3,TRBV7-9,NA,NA,CASSLGAAGNTIYF,TGTGCCAGCAGCTTAGGGGCAGCCGGAAACACCATATATTTT
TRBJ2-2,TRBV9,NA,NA,CASSPRGPTLNTGELFF,TGTGCCAGCAGCCCCCGGGGCCCTACTCTGAACACCGGGGAGCTGTTTTTT
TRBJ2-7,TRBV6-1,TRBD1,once,CASSGQGWNEQYF,TGTGCCAGCAGTGGACAGGGGTGGAACGAGCAGTACTTC
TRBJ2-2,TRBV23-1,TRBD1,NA,CASSQRQGTRELFF,TGCGCCAGCAGTCAGAGACAGGGTACCCGGGAGCTGTTTTTT